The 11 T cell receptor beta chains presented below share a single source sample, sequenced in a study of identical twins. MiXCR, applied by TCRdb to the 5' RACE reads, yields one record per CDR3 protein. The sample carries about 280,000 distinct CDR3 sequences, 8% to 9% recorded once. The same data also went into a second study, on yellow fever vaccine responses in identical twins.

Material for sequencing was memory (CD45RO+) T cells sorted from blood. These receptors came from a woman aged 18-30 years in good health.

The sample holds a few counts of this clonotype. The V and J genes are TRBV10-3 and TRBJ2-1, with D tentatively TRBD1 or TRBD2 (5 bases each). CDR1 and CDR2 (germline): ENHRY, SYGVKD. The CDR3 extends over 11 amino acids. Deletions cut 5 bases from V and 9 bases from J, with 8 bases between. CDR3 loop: CAISYGTEQFF. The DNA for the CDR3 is TGTGCCATCAGTTACGGGACTGAGCAGTTCTTC.

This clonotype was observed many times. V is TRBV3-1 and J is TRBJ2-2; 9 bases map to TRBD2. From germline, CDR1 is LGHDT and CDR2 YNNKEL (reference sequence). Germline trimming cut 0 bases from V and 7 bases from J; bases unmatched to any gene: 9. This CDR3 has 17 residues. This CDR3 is CASSQEGRLAVGGELFF. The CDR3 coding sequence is TGTGCCAGCAGCCAAGAGGGGAGACTAGCGGTCGGCGGGGAGCTGTTTTTT. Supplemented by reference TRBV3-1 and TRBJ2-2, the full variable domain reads DTAVSQTPKYLVTQMGNDKSIKCEQNLGHDTMYWYKQDSKKFLKIMFSYNNKELIINETVPNRFSPKSPDKAHLNLHINSLELGDSAVYFCASSQEGRLAVGGELFFGEGSRLTVL.

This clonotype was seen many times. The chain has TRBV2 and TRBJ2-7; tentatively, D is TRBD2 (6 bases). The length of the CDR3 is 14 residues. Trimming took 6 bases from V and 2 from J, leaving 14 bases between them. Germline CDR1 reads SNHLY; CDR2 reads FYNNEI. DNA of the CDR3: TGTGCCAGCAGGAACCGGGACTTTACCTACGAGCAGTACTTC. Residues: CASRNRDFTYEQYF.

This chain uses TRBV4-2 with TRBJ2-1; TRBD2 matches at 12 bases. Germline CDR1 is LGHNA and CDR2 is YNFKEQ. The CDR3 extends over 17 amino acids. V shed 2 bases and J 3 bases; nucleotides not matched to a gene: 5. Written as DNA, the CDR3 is TGTGCCAGCAGCCAACCCCGACTAGCGGGAGTCTACAATGAGCAGTTCTTC. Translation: CASSQPRLAGVYNEQFF.

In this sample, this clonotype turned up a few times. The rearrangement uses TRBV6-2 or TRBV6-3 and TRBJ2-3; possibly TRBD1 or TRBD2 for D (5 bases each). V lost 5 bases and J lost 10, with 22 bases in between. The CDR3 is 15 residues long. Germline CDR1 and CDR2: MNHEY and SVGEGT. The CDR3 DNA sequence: TGTGCCAGCAGTGGGGACCATCAGGGAATCTCTCCGCAGTATTTT. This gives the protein CASSGDHQGISPQYF.

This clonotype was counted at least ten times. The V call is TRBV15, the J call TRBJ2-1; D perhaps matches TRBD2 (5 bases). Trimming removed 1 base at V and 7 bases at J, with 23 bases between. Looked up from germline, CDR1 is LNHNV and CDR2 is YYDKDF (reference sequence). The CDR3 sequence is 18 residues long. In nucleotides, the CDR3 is TGTGCCACCAGCAGAGTACCGGGCTCGAGTCCCGCGGGTAATGAGCAGTTCTTC. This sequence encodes CATSRVPGSSPAGNEQFF.

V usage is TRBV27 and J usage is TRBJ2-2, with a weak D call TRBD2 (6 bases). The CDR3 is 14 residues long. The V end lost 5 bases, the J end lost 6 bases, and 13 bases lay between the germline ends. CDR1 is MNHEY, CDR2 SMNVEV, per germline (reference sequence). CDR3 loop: CASSPRREAGELFF. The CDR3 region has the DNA TGTGCCAGCAGTCCGCGGAGGGAGGCCGGGGAGCTGTTTTTT.

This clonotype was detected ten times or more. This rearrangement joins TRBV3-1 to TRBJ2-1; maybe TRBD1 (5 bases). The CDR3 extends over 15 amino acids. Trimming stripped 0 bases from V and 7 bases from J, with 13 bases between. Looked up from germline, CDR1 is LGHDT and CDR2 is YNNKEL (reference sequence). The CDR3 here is CASSQDLGRVNEQFF. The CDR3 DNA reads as TGTGCCAGCAGCCAAGATTTGGGCAGGGTGAATGAGCAGTTCTTC.

In DNA form, the CDR3 reads TGTGCCAGCAGCTTAGCCACCGGGACAGGGACCACCGGGGAGCTGTTTTTT. It yields the protein CASSLATGTGTTGELFF. V is TRBV7-6 and J is TRBJ2-2; TRBD1 aligns across 9 bases. The CDR3 contains 17 residues. CDR1 is SGHVS, CDR2 FNYEAQ, per germline. V gave up 0 bases and J gave up 4 bases; unmatched junction bases: 6. Supplemented by reference TRBV7-6 and TRBJ2-2, the full variable domain reads GAGVSQSPRYKVTKRGQDVALRCDPISGHVSLYWYRQALGQGPEFLTYFNYEAQQDKSGLPNDRFSAERPEGSISTLTIQRTEQRDSAMYRCASSLATGTGTTGELFFGEGSRLTVL.

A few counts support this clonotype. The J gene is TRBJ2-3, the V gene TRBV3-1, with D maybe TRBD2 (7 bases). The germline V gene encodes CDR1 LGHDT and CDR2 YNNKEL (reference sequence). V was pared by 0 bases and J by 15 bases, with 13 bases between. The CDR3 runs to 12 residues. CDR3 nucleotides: TGTGCCAGCAGCCAAGAGGGGGGGGCAGACTATTTT. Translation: CASSQEGGADYF.

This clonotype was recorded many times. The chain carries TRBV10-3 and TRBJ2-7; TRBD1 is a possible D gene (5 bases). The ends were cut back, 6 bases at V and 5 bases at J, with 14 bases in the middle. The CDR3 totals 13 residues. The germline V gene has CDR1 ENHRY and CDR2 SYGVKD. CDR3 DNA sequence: TGTGCCATCAGGGGGCAAAGTGTCGACGAGCAGTACGTC. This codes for CAIRGQSVDEQYV.